The rows below give T cell receptor beta chains drawn from one sample of a study of post-analysis software for immune sequencing data. TCRdb fed the PCR reads into MiXCR, producing one record per CDR3 protein. The sample carries over 150,000 distinct CDR3 sequences, around 30% recorded once. The sample comprised blood. These receptors were collected from a girl between 5 and 17 years old with multiple sclerosis. Both conserved end residues are part of each CDR3. D genes are given only for firm matches. Rows may omit the clone size; those that give it use once, few, many or a size class.

TRBJ2-6	TRBV7-2	-	-	CASSLALVNSGANVLTF	TGTGCCAGCAGCTTGGCCTTAGTGAACTCTGGGGCCAACGTCCTGACTTTC
TRBJ2-1	TRBV27	-	few	CASTRTYSYNEQFF	TGTGCCAGCACCCGGACTTACTCCTACAATGAGCAGTTCTTC
TRBJ2-7	TRBV7-9	-	many	CASSPPAANFDEQYF	TGTGCCAGCAGCCCCCCGGCGGCTAACTTTGACGAGCAGTACTTC
TRBJ1-2	TRBV27	-	many	CASSLGENYGYTF	TGTGCCAGCAGTTTAGGGGAAAACTATGGCTACACCTTC
TRBJ2-1	TRBV27	-	many	CASSLRGRSGSGSRNEQFF	TGTGCCAGCAGTTTACGGGGTCGGTCGGGTTCAGGTAGTAGAAATGAGCAGTTCTTC
TRBJ2-5	TRBV6-6	-	-	CASSYPKETQYF	TGTGCCAGCAGTTATCCTAAAGAGACCCAGTACTTC
TRBJ2-7	TRBV7-9	-	many	CASTSSSYEQYF	TGTGCCAGCACGAGCAGCTCCTACGAGCAGTACTTC
TRBJ2-5	TRBV15	-	many	CATRDRHNGTQYF	TGTGCCACGCGAGACAGGCACAATGGGACCCAGTACTTC
TRBJ2-7	TRBV5-1	-	-	CASSPYGTSSSEQYF	TGCGCCAGCAGCCCGTACGGGACTTCAAGCAGTGAGCAGTACTTC
TRBJ2-1	TRBV27	TRBD2	many	CASSFAVGLAGGDEQFF	TGTGCCAGCAGTTTCGCCGTAGGACTAGCGGGAGGAGATGAGCAGTTCTTC
TRBJ2-1	TRBV5-1	-	many	CASSFDSPYNEQFF	TGCGCCAGCAGCTTTGATAGCCCCTACAATGAGCAGTTCTTC
TRBJ2-3	TRBV27	TRBD2	once	CASSLLGAGGPSTDTQYF	TGTGCCAGCAGTCTTCTAGGGGCGGGAGGGCCGAGCACAGATACGCAGTATTTT
TRBJ2-3	TRBV29-1	TRBD2	many	CSVGRRLAGLTDTQYF	TGCAGCGTTGGACGCCGTTTAGCGGGGCTCACAGATACGCAGTATTTT
TRBJ2-7	TRBV15	TRBD2	few	CATSRDLGGSPYEQYF	TGTGCCACCAGCAGAGATCTCGGCGGGAGTCCCTACGAGCAGTACTTC
TRBJ1-2	TRBV10-3	-	few	CAISESRTGRHGYTF	TGTGCCATCAGTGAGTCGAGAACAGGCAGACATGGCTACACCTTC
TRBJ1-2	TRBV6-5	-	-	CASRILDSFYGYTF	TGTGCCAGCAGGATCCTGGACAGCTTTTATGGCTACACCTTC
TRBJ2-5	TRBV20-1	TRBD2	-	CSARTSGKETQYF	TGCAGTGCCCGGACTAGCGGGAAAGAGACCCAGTACTTC
TRBJ1-4	TRBV7-9	-	-	CASSSPPGEKLFF	TGTGCCAGCAGCTCCCCCCCGGGTGAAAAACTGTTTTTT
TRBJ1-2	TRBV5-1	TRBD1	-	CASSPVLGTGGDYGYTF	TGCGCCAGCAGCCCCGTGCTGGGGACAGGGGGCGACTATGGCTACACCTTC